A single TCR beta chain is shown here with its context. Its cognate antigen is unknown. This sample is part of a study of cytomegalovirus exposure and HLA in healthy donors. Across the study: There were nearly 120 million unique TCR beta sequences, drawn from 150 million to 200 million T cells, in an earlier analysis.

Study-wide findings and caveats: Specific recognition of CMV antigens was confirmed in vitro for a few chains (all CMV-associated). The study had only CMV serostatus as immune exposure information. Using the classifier, cytomegalovirus status was reportedly diagnosed with high specificity and sensitivity.

The PCR contained 60 Vbeta and 13 Jbeta primers. Data came from immunoSEQ multiplex PCR; TCRdb stores just in-frame clones and leaves some out. The sample yields hundreds of thousands of clones, about 75% seen once. Per germline, CDR1 SEHNR and CDR2 FQNEAQ (reference sequence). V shed 5 bases, J shed 4 bases, and the junction held 13 bases outside the gene matches. This CDR3 is 16 amino acids long. The chain joins TRBV7-9 to TRBJ1-1; TRBD1 agrees at 7 bases. The sample comprised PBMCs. This TCR was sampled from a young man in good health and CMV-seronegative. Here the CDR3 reads CASSRTGRKSGTEAFF. The CDR3 DNA follows: TGTGCCAGCAGCCGGACAGGAAGAAAAAGTGGCACTGAAGCTTTCTTT.